This TCR beta chain was obtained from a study of cytomegalovirus exposure and HLA in healthy donors. Study-wide results and limits: Sequencing likely caused a cluster of highly shared sequence variants.

In the PCR, 60 Vbeta and 13 Jbeta primers were used. Some clones are missing from TCRdb's copy, which holds only in-frame ones; the method was immunoSEQ multiplex PCR. The repertoire holds 150,000 to 170,000 clones, 65% to 80% seen once, with approximately 2.8% in the top ten. As for this clone: Its target is unknown. At one boundary the junction diverges from the germline segment, which might be a read error.

CDR3 length: 14 residues. Germline CDR1 and CDR2: MNHNS and SASEGT. This TCR derives from a man younger than 35 in good health and CMV-seronegative. The specimen was PBMCs. The chain couples TRBV6-1 to TRBJ2-4, with 11 bases identical to TRBD1. CDR3 sequence: CASSERTGGNSQYF. The DNA of the CDR3 is TGTGCCAGCAGTGAGAGGACAGGGGGCAACAGTCAGTACTTC.